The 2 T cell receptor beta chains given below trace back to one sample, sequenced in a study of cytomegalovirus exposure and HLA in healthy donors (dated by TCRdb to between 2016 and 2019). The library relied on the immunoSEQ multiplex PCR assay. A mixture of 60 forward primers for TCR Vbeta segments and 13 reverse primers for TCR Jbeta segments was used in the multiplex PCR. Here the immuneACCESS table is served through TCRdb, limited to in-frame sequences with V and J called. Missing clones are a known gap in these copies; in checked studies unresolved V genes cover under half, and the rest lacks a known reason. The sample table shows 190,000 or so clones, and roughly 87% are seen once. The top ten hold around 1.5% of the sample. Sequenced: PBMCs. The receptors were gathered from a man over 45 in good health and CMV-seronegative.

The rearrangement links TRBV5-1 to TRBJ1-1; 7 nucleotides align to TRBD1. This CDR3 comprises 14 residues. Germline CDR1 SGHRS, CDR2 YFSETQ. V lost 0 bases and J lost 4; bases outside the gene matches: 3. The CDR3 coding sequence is TGCGCCAGCAGCTTGGCGGCAGGGGGCACTGAAGCTTTCTTT. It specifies CASSLAAGGTEAFF.

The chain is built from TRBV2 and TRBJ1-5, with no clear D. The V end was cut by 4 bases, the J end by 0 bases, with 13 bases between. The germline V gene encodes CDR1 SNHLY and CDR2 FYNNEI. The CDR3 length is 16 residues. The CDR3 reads CASSVTQTTSNQPQHF. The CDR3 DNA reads TGTGCCAGCAGTGTAACGCAGACTACTAGCAATCAGCCCCAGCATTTT.